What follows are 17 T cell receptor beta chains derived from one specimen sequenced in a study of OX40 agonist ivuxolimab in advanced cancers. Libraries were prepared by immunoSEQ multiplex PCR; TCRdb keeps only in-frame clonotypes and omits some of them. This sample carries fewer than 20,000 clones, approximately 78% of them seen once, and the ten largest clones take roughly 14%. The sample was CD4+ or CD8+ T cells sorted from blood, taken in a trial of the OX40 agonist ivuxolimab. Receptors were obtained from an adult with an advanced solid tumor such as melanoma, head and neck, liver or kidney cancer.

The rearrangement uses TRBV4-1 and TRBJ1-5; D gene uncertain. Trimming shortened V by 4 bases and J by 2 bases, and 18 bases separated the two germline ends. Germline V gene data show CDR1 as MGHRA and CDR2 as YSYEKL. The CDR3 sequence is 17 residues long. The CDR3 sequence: CASSPVSARRGNQPQHF. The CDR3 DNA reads TGCGCCAGCAGCCCCGTGAGCGCTAGGAGGGGCAATCAGCCCCAGCATTTT.

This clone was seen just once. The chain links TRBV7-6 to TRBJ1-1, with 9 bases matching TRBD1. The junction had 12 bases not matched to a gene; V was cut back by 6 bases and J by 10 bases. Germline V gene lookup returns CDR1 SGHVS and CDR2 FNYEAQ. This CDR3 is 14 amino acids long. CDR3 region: CASRPGTGSLRAFF. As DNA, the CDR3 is TGTGCCAGCAGACCCGGGACAGGGAGTTTAAGAGCTTTCTTT.

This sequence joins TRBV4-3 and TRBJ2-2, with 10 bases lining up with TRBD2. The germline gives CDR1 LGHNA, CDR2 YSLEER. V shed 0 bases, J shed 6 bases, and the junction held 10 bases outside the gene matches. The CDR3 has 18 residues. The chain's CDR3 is CASSQDPSKRGGAGELFF. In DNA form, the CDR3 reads TGCGCCAGCAGCCAAGACCCGAGCAAGCGGGGGGGGGCCGGGGAGCTGTTTTTT.

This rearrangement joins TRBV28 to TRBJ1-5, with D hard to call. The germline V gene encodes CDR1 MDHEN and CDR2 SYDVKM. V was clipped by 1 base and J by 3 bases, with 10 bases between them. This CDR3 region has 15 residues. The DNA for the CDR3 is TGTGCCAGCAGTTTATCGGTAGGGTTCAATCAGCCCCAGCATTTT. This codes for CASSLSVGFNQPQHF.

The DNA of the CDR3 is TGCGCCAGCAGCCAAGGGTTTTTGGGGGCCAACGTCCTGACTTTC. It codes for CASSQGFLGANVLTF. This chain connects TRBV4-1 to TRBJ2-6; the D is unclear. CDR3 length: 15 amino acids. V shed 1 base and J shed 4 bases, with 8 bases lying between them. The germline V gene has CDR1 MGHRA and CDR2 YSYEKL.

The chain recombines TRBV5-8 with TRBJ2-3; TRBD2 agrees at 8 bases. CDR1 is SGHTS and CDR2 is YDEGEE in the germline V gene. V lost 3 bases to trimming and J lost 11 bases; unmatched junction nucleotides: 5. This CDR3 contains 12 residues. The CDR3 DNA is TGTGCCAGCAGCTCCACTAGCGGAAGGCAGTATTTT. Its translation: CASSSTSGRQYF.

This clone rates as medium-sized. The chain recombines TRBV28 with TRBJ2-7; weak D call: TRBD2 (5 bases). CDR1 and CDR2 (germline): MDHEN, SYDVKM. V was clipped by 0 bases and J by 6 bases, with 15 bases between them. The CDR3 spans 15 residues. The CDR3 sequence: CASSLWGSSSLEQYF. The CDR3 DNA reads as TGTGCCAGCAGTTTATGGGGGAGTTCCTCGCTCGAGCAGTACTTC.

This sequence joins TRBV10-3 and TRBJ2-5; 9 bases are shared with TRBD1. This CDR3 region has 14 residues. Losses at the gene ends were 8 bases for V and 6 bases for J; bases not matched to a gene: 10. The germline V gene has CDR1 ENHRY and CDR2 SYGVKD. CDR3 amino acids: CAIAAGTGRKTQYF. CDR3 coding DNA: TGTGCCATCGCTGCCGGGACAGGGAGAAAGACCCAGTACTTC.

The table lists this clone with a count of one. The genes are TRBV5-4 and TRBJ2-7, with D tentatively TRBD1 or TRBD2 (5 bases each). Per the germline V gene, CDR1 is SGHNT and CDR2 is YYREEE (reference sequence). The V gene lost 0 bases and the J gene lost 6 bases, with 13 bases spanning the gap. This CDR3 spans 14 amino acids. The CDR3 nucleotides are TGTGCCAGCAGCTTGGCCGGGGCTGATGCCGAGCAGTACTTC. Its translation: CASSLAGADAEQYF.

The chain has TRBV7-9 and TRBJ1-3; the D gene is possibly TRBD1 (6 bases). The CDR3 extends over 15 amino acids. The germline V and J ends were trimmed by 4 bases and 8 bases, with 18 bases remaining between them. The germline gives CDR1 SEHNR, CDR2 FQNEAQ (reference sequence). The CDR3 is CASSSLQGPGYTIYF. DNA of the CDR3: TGTGCCAGCAGCTCTTTACAGGGTCCGGGGTACACCATATATTTT.

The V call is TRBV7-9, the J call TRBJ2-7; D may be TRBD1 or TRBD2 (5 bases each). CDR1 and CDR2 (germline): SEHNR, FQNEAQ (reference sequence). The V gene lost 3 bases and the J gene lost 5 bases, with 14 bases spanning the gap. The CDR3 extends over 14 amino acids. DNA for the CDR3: TGTGCCAGCAGCTTGGGGACCCATGGAGACGAGCAGTACTTC. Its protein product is CASSLGTHGDEQYF.

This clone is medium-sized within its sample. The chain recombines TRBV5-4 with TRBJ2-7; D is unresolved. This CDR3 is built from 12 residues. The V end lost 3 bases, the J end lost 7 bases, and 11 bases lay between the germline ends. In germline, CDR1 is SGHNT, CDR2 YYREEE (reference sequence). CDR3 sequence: CASSSDHAEQYF. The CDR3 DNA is TGTGCCAGCAGCTCGGACCACGCTGAGCAGTACTTC.

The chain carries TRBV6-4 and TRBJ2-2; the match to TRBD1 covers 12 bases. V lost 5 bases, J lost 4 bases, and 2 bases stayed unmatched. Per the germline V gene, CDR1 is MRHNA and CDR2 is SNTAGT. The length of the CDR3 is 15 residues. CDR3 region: CASSRDRGPTGELFF. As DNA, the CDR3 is TGTGCCAGCAGTCGGGACAGGGGGCCCACCGGGGAGCTGTTTTTT.

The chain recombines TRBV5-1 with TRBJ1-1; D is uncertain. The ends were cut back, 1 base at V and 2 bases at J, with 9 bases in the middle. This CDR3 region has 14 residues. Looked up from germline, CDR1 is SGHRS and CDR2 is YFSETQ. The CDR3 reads CASSLSSANTEAFF. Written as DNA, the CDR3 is TGCGCCAGCAGCTTGTCAAGCGCTAACACTGAAGCTTTCTTT. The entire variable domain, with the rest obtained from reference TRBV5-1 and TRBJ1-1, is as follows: KAGVTQTPRYLIKTRGQQVTLSCSPISGHRSVSWYQQTPGQGLQFLFEYFSETQRNKGNFPGRFSGRQFSNSRSEMNVSTLELGDSALYLCASSLSSANTEAFFGQGTRLTVV.

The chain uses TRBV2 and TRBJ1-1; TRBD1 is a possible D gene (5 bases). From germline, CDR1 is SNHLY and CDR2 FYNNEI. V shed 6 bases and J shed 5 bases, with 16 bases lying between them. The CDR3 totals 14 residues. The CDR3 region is CASSLPQDRTEAFF. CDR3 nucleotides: TGTGCCAGCAGCCTTCCACAGGATAGGACTGAAGCTTTCTTT.

CDR3 in DNA: TGTGCCAGCAGCTCCGACCTGGGTGGTCCGACCGGGGAGCTGTTTTTT. It is translated as CASSSDLGGPTGELFF. The chain is built from TRBV5-6 and TRBJ2-2; D call uncertain. Germline V CDR1 and CDR2: SGHDT, YYEEEE. Trimming took off 3 bases at V and 5 bases at J, with 17 bases between the two ends. CDR3 length: 16 amino acids.

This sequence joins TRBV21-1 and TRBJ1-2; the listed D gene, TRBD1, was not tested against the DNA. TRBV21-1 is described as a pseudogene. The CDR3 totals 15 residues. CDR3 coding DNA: TGTGCCAGCAGCAAAGGTTGTCCAGGGGACTATGGCTACACCTTC. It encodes CASSKGCPGDYGYTF.